The text below deals with one T cell receptor beta chain. The specificity of this receptor is unknown. Base qualities are not recorded, but no much larger clone differs from it by a single base. This specimen comes from a study of shared clonotypes between healthy human individuals (dated by TCRdb to 2020 to 2022). At the level of the whole study: The cohort comprised two women and three men aged 18 to 49 years. For each donor, CD4 naive and CD4 memory were each run on three plates, CD8 naive on two plates, and CD8 memory on one plate. To increase sequencing depth and limit assay-specific biases, TCR repertoire library preparation and sequencing were carried out by different laboratories using diverse techniques. To estimate repertoire size and how much clonotypes are shared between individuals, the study performed deep sequencing of blood TCR repertoires from a few healthy adults. Leukapheresis yielded between about 0.85 and 10 billion PBMCs per donor.

The CDR3, from cysteine to phenylalanine, totals 15 residues. The sequence is cut down to CDR3 DNA, 45 bases in frame from base 1. Trimming costs V 5 bases and J 1 base, and their ends lie 12 bases apart. The germline V gene (reference sequence) provides CDR1 SGHNT and CDR2 YYREEE. The research as a whole found: Because the study included a small number of donors, the genetic and exposure-history diversity represented was limited. Sampling was restricted to blood, and TCR repertoires in tissues likely differ from the TCR repertoires found in blood. Naive subsets generally had larger estimated clonotype richness than memory subsets did. Pairwise subsampling led to the expectation that sequencing depth would affect the degree of clonotype sharing among donors. Clonotypes shared by all four sorted-subset donors showed higher generation probabilities than non-shared clonotypes. Across a handful of donors, about 5.2% of naive CD4, roughly 3.5% of naive CD8, 2% to 2.5% of memory CD4, and roughly 0.41% of memory CD8 clonotypes were shared. Even with the large sequencing depth, rarefaction of the sorted-subset datasets indicated that sequencing was incomplete.

The donors were healthy, HIV-negative adults with no recently reported acute infections or vaccinations. Every donor was a Caucasian adult residing in Nashville, Tennessee, USA. CD4+ T cells were enriched by magnetic negative selection; naive cells were then positively selected on CD45RA, and the negative fraction formed the memory subset. Blood was obtained by leukapheresis, after which PBMCs were separated by Ficoll-Histopaque density gradient centrifugation and cryopreserved in liquid nitrogen vapor phase. Purity and quantity of every magnetically sorted T cell population were checked by analytical flow cytometry. From each sorted fraction, genomic DNA was isolated and quantified by UV absorbance on a Nanodrop 2000c. Using the deep immunoSEQ assay, TCR CDR3 regions were amplified from genomic DNA by multiplex PCR. Genomic DNA extracted from each cell subset was distributed evenly over all wells of several immunoSEQ 96-well plates, and each plate served as one replicate. For sorted subsets, each replicate PCR was loaded with about 200 ng genomic DNA, equivalent to approximately 33,000 T cell genomes. Purified libraries were measured with a Qubit 3.0 fluorometer, size-checked on a Bioanalyzer 2100, and measured again with the KAPA Library Quantification kit. Every immunoSEQ 96-well plate was sequenced on a separate single-read 150-cycle Illumina NextSeq 550 flow cell. The original methods were these. Because the immunoSEQ output included only junctional sequences and no quality scores, the filtering could not be the same as the filtering used for full-length reads. Sequences were annotated with PyIR, a Python wrapper for IgBLAST v1.9, using IMGT germline references to assign V/J genes and CDR3. Reads were filtered out if the reads had weak V/J assignments (E-value above 1e-6), no CDR3, stop codons, out-of-frame junctions, or ambiguous translated residues. A V3J clonotype was defined by an identical inferred V gene, J gene, and CDR3 amino acid sequence. To compute the percentage overlap between repertoires, the number of shared unique clonotypes was divided by the size of the smaller repertoire. RTK rarefaction, the Chao1 estimator, and Recon v2.1 estimates of unobserved clonotypes were used to assess repertoire richness. Generation probabilities for all TCRbeta clonotypes obtained by the gDNA method from a few donors were computed using OLGA. TCRdb obtained this table from immuneACCESS and retained in-frame rearrangements with V and J assigned. These tables miss some clones; where compared with another copy, unresolved V genes account for less than half of the shortfall, and the remainder is unexplained. The D gene and trimming were derived from the DNA, and the V and J assignments and clone size from that table. Present in this sample are approximately 1.4 million clones, approximately 98% of which were seen just once. The biggest ten clones account for approximately 0.45% of the sample.

Sequencing was done on a sample of naive CD4+ T cells sorted from blood. What this sample's cell subset or site label stands for: CD45RA+ positively selected. The sequence joins TRBV5-4 to TRBJ1-4, with no confidently assigned D gene. The origin of this receptor is a man aged 25-45 years in good health. CDR3 region: CASRPGSGTNEKLFF. The sequenced DNA is TGTGCCAGCAGACCAGGAAGCGGAACTAATGAAAAACTGTTTTTT.